This TCR beta chain was documented in a study of blood T cell repertoires in COVID-19. Study information: T cells, B-cell-depleted T cells, or PBMCs supplied cDNA or gDNA.

Clones were read by immunoSEQ multiplex PCR, and TCRdb kept only the in-frame ones, dropping some. Counted here are around 110,000 clones, 85% occurring once; the ten biggest clones make up roughly 1.4%. Germline V gene sequence: CDR1 SGHDT, CDR2 YYEEEE. The CDR3 is 15 residues long. V was shortened by 0 bases and J by 0 bases, with 7 bases between the two germline ends. The receptor's source is a man aged 35 to 55 with acute or convalescent COVID-19. The specimen was peripheral blood. This sequence joins TRBV5-6 and TRBJ1-3, with unresolved D. CDR3 residues: CASSLAGSSGNTIYF. The CDR3 DNA reads as TGTGCCAGCAGCTTGGCGGGGAGCTCTGGAAACACCATATATTTT.